This T cell receptor (beta chain) was sequenced during a study of naive and memory T cell subsets. This CDR3 has 16 residues. Both TRBC1 and TRBC2 were covered by a beta constant-region primer of two equimolar oligonucleotides. A single record per CDR3 protein comes from TCRdb applying MiXCR to the UMI-ligation and nested PCR reads. Of roughly 140,000 distinct CDR3 sequences listed, 15% to 20% are singletons. CD4+ T cell IFNgamma after overnight CMV lysate exposure gave donor CMV status. This clonotype was observed a handful of times. The specimen sequenced was naive CD4+ T cells from blood. This sequence originates from a human donor in good health. The chain has TRBV21-1 and TRBJ2-2; TRBD2, the table's D call, lacks a check against the DNA. TRBV21-1 constitutes a pseudogene. The CDR3 reads CASSKVRDSDTGELFF. The CDR3, as DNA: TGTGCCAGCAGCAAAGTCCGCGACTCGGACACCGGGGAGCTGTTTTTT.